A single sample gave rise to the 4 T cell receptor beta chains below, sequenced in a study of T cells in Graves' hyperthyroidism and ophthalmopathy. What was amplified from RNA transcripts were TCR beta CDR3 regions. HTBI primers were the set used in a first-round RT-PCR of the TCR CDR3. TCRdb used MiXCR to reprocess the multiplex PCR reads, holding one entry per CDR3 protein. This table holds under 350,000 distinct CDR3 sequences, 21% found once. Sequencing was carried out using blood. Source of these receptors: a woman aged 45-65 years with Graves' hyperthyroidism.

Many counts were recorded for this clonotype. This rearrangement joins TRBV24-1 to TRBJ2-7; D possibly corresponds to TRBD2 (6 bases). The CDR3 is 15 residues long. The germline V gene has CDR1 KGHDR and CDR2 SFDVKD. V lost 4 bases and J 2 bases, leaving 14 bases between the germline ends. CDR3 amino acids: CATSDPGLGAYEQYF. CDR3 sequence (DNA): TGTGCCACCAGTGACCCGGGACTGGGAGCCTACGAGCAGTACTTC.

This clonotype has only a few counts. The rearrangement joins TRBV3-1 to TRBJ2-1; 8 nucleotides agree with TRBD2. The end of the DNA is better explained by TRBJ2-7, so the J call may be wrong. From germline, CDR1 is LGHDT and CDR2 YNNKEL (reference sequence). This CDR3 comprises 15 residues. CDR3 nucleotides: TGTGCCAGCAGCCCCCGGACTAGCCCGTACAATGAGCAGTACTTC. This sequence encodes CASSPRTSPYNEQYF.

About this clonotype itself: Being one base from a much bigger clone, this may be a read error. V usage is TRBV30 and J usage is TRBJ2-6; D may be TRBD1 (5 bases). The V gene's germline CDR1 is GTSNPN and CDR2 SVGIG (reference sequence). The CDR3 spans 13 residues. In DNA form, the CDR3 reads TGTGCCTGGAGGAGCTCTGGGGCCAACGCCCTGACTTTC. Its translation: CAWRSSGANALTF.

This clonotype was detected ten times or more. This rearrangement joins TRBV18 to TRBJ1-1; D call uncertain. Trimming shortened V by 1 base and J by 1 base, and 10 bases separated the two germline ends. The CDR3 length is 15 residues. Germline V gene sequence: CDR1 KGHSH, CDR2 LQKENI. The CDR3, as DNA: TGTGCCAGCTCACCACTCTCGGGAGGGAACACTGAAGCTTTCTTT. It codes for CASSPLSGGNTEAFF.